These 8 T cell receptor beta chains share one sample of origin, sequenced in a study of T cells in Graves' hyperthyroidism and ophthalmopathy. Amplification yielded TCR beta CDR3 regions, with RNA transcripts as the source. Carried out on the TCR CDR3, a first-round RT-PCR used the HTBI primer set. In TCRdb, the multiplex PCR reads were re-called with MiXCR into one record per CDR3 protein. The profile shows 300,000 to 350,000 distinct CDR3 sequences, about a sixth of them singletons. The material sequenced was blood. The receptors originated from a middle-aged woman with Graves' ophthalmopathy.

Written as DNA, the CDR3 is TGTGCCACCAGTGAGGGGCTAGCGGGATTCTACGAGCAGTACTTC. It specifies CATSEGLAGFYEQYF. V is TRBV24-1 and J is TRBJ2-7; the match to TRBD2 covers 9 bases. From germline, CDR1 is KGHDR and CDR2 SFDVKD. The CDR3 contains 15 residues. V dropped 4 bases and J dropped 3; count of bases not matched to a gene: 6.

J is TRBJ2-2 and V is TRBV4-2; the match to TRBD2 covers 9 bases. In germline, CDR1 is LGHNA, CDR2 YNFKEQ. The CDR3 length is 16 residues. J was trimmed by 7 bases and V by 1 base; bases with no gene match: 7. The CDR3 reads CASSQGDSGRSGELFF. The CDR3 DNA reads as TGTGCCAGCAGCCAAGGAGATAGCGGGAGAAGCGGGGAGCTGTTTTTT.

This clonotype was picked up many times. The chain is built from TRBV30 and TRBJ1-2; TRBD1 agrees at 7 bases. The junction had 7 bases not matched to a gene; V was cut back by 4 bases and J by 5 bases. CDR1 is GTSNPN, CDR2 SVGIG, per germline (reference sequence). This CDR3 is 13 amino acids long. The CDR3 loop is CAWIDRAGYGYTF. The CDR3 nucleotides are TGTGCCTGGATTGACAGGGCGGGGTATGGCTACACCTTC. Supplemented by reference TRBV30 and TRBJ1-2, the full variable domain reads SQTIHQWPATLVQPVGSPLSLECTVEGTSNPNLYWYRQAAGRGLQLLFYSVGIGQISSEVPQNLSASRPQDRQFILSSKKLLLSDSGFYLCAWIDRAGYGYTFGSGTRLTVV.

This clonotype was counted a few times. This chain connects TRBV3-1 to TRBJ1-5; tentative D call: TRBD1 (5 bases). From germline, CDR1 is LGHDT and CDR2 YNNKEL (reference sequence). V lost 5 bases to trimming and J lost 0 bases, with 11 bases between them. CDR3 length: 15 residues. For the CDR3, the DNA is TGTGCCAGCAGCGATGGGACTTATAGCAATCAGCCCCAGCATTTT. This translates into CASSDGTYSNQPQHF.

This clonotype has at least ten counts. In nucleotides, the CDR3 is TGTGCCAGCAGGATGACAGGGGATAGCAATCAGCCCCAGCATTTT. Translation gives CASRMTGDSNQPQHF. V is TRBV6-1 and J is TRBJ1-5, with 8 bases lining up with TRBD1. J lost 0 bases, V lost 6 bases, and 4 bases had no gene match. Germline CDR1 is MNHNS and CDR2 is SASEGT. CDR3 size: 15 residues.

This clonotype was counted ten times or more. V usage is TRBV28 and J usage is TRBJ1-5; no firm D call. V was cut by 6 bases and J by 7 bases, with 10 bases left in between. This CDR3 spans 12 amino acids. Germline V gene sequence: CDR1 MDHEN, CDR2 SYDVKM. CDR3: CASRKGAQPQHF. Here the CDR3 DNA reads TGTGCCAGCAGGAAAGGAGCGCAGCCCCAGCATTTT.

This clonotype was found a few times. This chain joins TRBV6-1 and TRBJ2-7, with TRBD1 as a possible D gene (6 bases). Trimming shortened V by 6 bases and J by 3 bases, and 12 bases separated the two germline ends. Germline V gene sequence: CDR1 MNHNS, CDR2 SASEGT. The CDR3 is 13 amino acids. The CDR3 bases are TGTGCCAGCAGCACGAACAGGGTCTACGAGCAGTACTTC. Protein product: CASSTNRVYEQYF.

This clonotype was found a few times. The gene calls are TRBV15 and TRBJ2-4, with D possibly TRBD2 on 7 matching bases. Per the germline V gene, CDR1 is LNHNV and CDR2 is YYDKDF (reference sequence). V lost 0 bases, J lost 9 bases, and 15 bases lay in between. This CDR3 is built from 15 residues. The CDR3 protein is CATSRDAGAHGIQYF. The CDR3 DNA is TGTGCCACCAGCAGAGATGCGGGGGCCCACGGCATTCAGTACTTC.